This entry is about one TCR beta chain. This CDR3 is built from 14 residues. CDR1 and CDR2 (germline): MDHEN, SYDVKM. V was pared by 4 bases and J by 2 bases, with 5 bases of the junction left unmatched. Authors' processing steps: Amplifying reference gene primers gave estimates of nucleated cell counts. The assay was immunoSEQ multiplex PCR, and TCRdb's table has in-frame clones only and misses some. The V and J calls and the clone size are those of that table, but D and trimming were determined from the DNA. The sample yields some 700,000 clones, 75% to 90% seen once. These data belong to a study of blood T cell repertoires in COVID-19. About the research overall: Material from acute and convalescent COVID-19 was sourced from the United States, Italy and Spain. The analysed material was cDNA or gDNA that came from T cells, B-cell-depleted T cells, or PBMCs.

This chain connects TRBV28 to TRBJ2-7, with 7 bases that match TRBD1. Material for sequencing was peripheral blood. The TCR originated in a woman aged 18-29 years with acute or convalescent COVID-19. For the CDR3, the DNA is TGTGCCAGCAGTTCCGAGACAGGGCCCTACGAGCAGTACTTC. Encoded protein: CASSSETGPYEQYF.